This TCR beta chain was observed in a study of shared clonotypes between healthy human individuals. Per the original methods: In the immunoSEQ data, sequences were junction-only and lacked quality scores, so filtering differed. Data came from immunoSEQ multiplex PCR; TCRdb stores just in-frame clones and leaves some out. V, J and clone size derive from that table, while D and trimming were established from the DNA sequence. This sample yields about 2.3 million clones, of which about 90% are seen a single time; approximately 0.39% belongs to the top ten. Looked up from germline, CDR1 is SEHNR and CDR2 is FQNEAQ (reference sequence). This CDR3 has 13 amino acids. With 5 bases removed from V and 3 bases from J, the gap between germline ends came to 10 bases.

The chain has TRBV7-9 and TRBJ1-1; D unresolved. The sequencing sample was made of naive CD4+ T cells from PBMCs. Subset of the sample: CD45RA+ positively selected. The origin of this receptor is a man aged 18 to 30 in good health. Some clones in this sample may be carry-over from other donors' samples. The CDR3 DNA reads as TGTGCCAGCAGCACCACGCGGGACACTGAAGCTTTCTTT. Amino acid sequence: CASSTTRDTEAFF.